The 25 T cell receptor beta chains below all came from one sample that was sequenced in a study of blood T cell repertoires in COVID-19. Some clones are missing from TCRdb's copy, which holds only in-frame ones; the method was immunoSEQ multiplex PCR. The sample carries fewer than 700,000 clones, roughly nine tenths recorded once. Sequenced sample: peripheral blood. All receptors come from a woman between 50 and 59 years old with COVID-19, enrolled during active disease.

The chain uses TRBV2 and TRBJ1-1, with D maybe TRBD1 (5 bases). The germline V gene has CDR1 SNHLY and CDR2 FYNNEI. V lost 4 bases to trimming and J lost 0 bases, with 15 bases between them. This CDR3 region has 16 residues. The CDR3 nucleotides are TGTGCCAGCAGTGGGACACCGACGAGAGTGAACACTGAAGCTTTCTTT. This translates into CASSGTPTRVNTEAFF.

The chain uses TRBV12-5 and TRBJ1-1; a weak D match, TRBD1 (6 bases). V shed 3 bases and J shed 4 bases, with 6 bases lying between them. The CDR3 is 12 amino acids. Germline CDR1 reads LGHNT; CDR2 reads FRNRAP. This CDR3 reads CASGLGGTEAFF. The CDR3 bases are TGTGCTAGTGGTTTAGGGGGCACTGAAGCTTTCTTT.

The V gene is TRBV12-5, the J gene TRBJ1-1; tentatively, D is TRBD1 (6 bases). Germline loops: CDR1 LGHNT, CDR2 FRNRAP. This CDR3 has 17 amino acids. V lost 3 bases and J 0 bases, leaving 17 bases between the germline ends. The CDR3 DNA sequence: TGTGCTAGTGGTTTAGGTTCGAGGGGGGGCGTGAACACTGAAGCTTTCTTT. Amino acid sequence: CASGLGSRGGVNTEAFF. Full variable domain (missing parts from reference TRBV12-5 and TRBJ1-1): DARVTQTPRHKVTEMGQEVTMRCQPILGHNTVFWYRQTMMQGLELLAYFRNRAPLDDSGMPKDRFSAEMPDATLATLKIQPSEPRDSAVYFCASGLGSRGGVNTEAFFGQGTRLTVV.

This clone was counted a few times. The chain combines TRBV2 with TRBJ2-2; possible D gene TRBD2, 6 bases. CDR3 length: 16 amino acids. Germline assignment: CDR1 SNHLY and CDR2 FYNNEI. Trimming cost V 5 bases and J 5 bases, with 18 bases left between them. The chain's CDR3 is CASSTSRTKPTGELFF. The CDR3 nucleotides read TGTGCCAGCAGTACCTCGCGGACTAAACCTACCGGGGAGCTGTTTTTT.

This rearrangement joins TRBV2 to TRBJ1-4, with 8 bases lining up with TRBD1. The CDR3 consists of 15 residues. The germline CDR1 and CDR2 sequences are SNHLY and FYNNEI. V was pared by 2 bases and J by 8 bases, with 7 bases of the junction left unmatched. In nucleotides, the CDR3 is TGTGCCAGCAGTGAAAAGGACAGGGAAAACGAAAAACTGTTTTTT. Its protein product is CASSEKDRENEKLFF.

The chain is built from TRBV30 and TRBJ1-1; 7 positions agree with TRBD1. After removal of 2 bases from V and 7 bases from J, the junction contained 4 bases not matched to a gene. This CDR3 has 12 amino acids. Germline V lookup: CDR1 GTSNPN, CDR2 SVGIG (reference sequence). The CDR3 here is CAWSLRDSEAFF. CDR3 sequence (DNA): TGTGCCTGGAGTCTCCGGGACAGTGAAGCTTTCTTT.

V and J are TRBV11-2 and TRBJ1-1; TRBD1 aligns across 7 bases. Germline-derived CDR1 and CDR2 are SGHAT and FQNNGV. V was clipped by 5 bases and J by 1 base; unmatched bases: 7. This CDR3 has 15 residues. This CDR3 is CASSPHDRANTEAFF. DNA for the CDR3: TGTGCCAGCAGCCCCCACGACAGGGCGAACACTGAAGCTTTCTTT.

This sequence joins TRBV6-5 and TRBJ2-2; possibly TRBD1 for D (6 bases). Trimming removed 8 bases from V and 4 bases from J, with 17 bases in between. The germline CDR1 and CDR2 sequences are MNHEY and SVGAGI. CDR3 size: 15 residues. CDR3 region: CASSPQGSRTGELFF. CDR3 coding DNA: TGTGCCAGCTCCCCCCAGGGGAGTCGCACCGGGGAGCTGTTTTTT.

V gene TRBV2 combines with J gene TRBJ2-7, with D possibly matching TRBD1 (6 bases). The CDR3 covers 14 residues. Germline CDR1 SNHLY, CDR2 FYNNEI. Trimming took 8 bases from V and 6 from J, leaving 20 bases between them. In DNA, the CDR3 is TGTGCCAGCTCCAGGGGCAGGGTGAGCCTCGAGCAGTACTTC. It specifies CASSRGRVSLEQYF. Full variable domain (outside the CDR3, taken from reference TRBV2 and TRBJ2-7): EPEVTQTPSHQVTQMGQEVILRCVPISNHLYFYWYRQILGQKVEFLVSFYNNEISEKSEIFDDQFSVERPDGSNFTLKIRSTKLEDSAMYFCASSRGRVSLEQYFGPGTRLTVT.

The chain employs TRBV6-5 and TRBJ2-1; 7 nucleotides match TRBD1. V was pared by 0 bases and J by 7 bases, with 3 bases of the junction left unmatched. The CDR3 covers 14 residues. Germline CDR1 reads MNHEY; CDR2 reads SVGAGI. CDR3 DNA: TGTGCCAGCAGTTACTCACAGGGGCGAAATGAGCAGTTCTTC. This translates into CASSYSQGRNEQFF.

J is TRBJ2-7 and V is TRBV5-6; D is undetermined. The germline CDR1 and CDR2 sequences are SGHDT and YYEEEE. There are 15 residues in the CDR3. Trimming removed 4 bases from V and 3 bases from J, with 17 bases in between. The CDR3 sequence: CASSLGPQSGYEQYF. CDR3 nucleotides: TGTGCCAGCAGCCTCGGCCCCCAGTCAGGCTACGAGCAGTACTTC.

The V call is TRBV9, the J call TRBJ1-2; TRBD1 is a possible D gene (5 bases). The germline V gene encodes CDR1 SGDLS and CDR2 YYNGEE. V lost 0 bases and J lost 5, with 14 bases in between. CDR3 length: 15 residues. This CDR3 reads CASSVGSGEVYGYTF. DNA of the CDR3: TGTGCCAGCAGCGTAGGATCGGGGGAGGTTTATGGCTACACCTTC.

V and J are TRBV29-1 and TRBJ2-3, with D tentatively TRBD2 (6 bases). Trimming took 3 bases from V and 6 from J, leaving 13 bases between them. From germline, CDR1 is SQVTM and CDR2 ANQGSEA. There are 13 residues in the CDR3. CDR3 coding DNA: TGCAGCGTTGAGGTAGTAGCGGTGGATACGCAGTATTTT. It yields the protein CSVEVVAVDTQYF.

The CDR3 DNA reads TGCGCCAGCAGCTTGGAAGCGGGGGGCTCCGAGCAGTACTTC. Its protein product is CASSLEAGGSEQYF. The chain combines TRBV5-1 with TRBJ2-7; TRBD2 matches 9 bases. Germline lookup yields CDR1 SGHRS and CDR2 YFSETQ. The ends lost 0 bases at V and 6 bases at J; junction bases unmatched: 4. The CDR3 is 14 residues long.

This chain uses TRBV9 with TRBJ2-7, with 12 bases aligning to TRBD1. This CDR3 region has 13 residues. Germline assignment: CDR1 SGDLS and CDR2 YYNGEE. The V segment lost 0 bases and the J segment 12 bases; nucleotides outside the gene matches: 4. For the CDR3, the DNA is TGTGCCAGCAGCGTAGGGGACAGGGGGCGCATGTACTTC. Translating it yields CASSVGDRGRMYF.

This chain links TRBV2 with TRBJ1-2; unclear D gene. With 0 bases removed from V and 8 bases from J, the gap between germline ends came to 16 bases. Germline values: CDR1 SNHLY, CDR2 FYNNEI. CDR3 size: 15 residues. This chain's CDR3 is CASSEAFSGSGGYTF. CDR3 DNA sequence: TGTGCCAGCAGTGAAGCATTTTCCGGATCAGGAGGCTACACCTTC.

The CDR3 loop reads CASSGQRSGTEAFF. CDR3 coding DNA: TGTGCCAGCAGCGGACAGCGGTCGGGCACTGAAGCTTTCTTT. V usage is TRBV2 and J usage is TRBJ1-1; D is possibly TRBD1 (6 bases). CDR3 length: 14 amino acids. Looked up from germline, CDR1 is SNHLY and CDR2 is FYNNEI. V shed 6 bases and J shed 4 bases, with 15 bases lying between them. Drawing the rest from reference TRBV2 and TRBJ1-1, the complete variable domain is EPEVTQTPSHQVTQMGQEVILRCVPISNHLYFYWYRQILGQKVEFLVSFYNNEISEKSEIFDDQFSVERPDGSNFTLKIRSTKLEDSAMYFCASSGQRSGTEAFFGQGTRLTVV.

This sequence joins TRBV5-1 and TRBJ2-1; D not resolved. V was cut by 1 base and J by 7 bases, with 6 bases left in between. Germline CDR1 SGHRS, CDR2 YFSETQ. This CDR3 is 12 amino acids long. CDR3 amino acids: CASSLSRNEQFF. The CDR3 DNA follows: TGCGCCAGCAGCTTGAGCCGAAATGAGCAGTTCTTC.

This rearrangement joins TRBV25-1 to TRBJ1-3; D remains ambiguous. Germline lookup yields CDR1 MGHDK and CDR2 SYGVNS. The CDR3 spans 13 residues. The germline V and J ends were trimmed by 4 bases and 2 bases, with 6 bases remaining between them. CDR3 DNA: TGTGCCAGCAGTGGACTTACTGGAAACACCATATATTTT. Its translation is CASSGLTGNTIYF.

CDR3 residues: CAWSFEPGLTETQYF. The CDR3 DNA follows: TGTGCCTGGAGTTTCGAGCCGGGACTCACAGAGACCCAGTACTTC. The chain employs TRBV30 and TRBJ2-5, with a tentative D call TRBD2 (6 bases). With 2 bases removed from V and 4 bases from J, the gap between germline ends came to 17 bases. Germline V lookup: CDR1 GTSNPN, CDR2 SVGIG (reference sequence). The CDR3 sequence is 15 residues long.

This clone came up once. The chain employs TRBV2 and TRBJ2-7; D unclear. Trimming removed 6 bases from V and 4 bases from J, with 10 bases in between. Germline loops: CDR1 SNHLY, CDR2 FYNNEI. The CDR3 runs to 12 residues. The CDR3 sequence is CASSEFGYEQYF. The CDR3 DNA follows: TGTGCCAGCAGCGAATTCGGTTACGAGCAGTACTTC.

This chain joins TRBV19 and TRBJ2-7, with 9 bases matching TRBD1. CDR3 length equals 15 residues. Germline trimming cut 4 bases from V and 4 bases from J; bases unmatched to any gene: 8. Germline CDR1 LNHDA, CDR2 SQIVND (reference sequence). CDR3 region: CASSTKTGGWYEQYF. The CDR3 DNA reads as TGTGCCAGTAGTACCAAAACAGGGGGCTGGTACGAGCAGTACTTC.

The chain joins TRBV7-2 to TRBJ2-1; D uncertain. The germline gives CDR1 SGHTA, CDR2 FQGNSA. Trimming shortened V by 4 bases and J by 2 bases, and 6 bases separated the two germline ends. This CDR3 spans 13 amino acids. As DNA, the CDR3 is TGTGCCAGCAGCTGGGCAGCCTACAATGAGCAGTTCTTC. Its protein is CASSWAAYNEQFF.

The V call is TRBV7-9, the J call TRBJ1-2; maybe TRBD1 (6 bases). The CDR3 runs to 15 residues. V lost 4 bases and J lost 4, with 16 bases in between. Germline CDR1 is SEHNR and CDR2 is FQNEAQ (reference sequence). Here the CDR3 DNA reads TGTGCCAGCAGCTCTCCGCGACAGGCGGGCTATGGCTACACCTTC. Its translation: CASSSPRQAGYGYTF.

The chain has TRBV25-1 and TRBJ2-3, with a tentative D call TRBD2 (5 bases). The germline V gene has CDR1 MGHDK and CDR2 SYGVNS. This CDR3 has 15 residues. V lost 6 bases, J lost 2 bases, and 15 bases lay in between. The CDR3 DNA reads TGTGCCAGCAGGTGGGGAGAGGTGGCCACAGATACGCAGTATTTT. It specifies CASRWGEVATDTQYF.